The rows below give T cell receptor beta chains drawn from one sample of a study of blood T cell repertoires in COVID-19. Only in-frame clones appear in the TCRdb table, and some are missing; sequencing was by immunoSEQ multiplex PCR. The sample yields 70,000 to 95,000 clones, approximately 89% seen once. Sequenced sample: peripheral blood. The receptors here all came from a man aged 50-60 years with acute or convalescent COVID-19. Both conserved end residues are part of each CDR3. The D gene is left open where the match is weak. Size is stated for part of the rows, as once, few or many counts, or as a class when the clone is expanded.

J: TRBJ1-3; V: TRBV5-1; size: -; D: TRBD1; CDR3: CASSPTGINTIYF; DNA: TGCGCCAGCAGCCCGACAGGGATTAACACCATATATTTT
J: TRBJ1-6; V: TRBV7-3; size: once; D: TRBD1; CDR3: CASSLSGTGNSPLHF; DNA: TGTGCCAGCAGCTTAAGTGGGACAGGCAATTCACCCCTCCACTTT
J: TRBJ1-2; V: TRBV5-4; size: -; D: -; CDR3: CASSFNRNYGYTF; DNA: TGTGCCAGCAGCTTTAACAGAAACTATGGCTACACCTTC
J: TRBJ1-2; V: TRBV5-1; size: -; D: TRBD1; CDR3: CASSLTGTGPGYTF; DNA: TGCGCCAGCAGCTTGACTGGGACAGGGCCGGGCTACACCTTC
J: TRBJ2-5; V: TRBV5-1; size: -; D: -; CDR3: CASSSQVRETQYF; DNA: TGCGCCAGCAGCTCGCAGGTGAGAGAGACCCAGTACTTC
J: TRBJ2-7; V: TRBV6-5; size: few; D: TRBD1; CDR3: CASSYGDRAYYEQYF; DNA: TGTGCCAGCAGTTACGGTGACAGGGCTTACTACGAGCAGTACTTC
J: TRBJ1-5; V: TRBV9; size: -; D: -; CDR3: CASSGTGSGQPQHF; DNA: TGTGCCAGCAGCGGCACAGGATCGGGCCAGCCCCAGCATTTT
J: TRBJ1-1; V: TRBV5-1; size: once; D: -; CDR3: CASSLDGYTEAFF; DNA: TGCGCCAGCAGCTTGGACGGGTACACTGAAGCTTTCTTT
J: TRBJ2-1; V: TRBV6-5; size: -; D: -; CDR3: CASGQNSYNEQFF; DNA: TGTGCCAGCGGACAGAACTCCTACAATGAGCAGTTCTTC
J: TRBJ2-1; V: TRBV7-6; size: -; D: TRBD2; CDR3: CASSPLAGGYGNEQFF; DNA: TGTGCCAGCAGCCCGTTAGCGGGAGGGTATGGGAATGAGCAGTTCTTC
J: TRBJ1-4; V: TRBV19; size: -; D: -; CDR3: CASSPHPDRGPDEKLFF; DNA: TGTGCCAGTAGCCCCCATCCTGACAGAGGTCCGGATGAAAAACTGTTTTTT